This T cell receptor (beta chain) was sequenced in a study of CD8+ T cells in alopecia areata. Findings and limits, study-wide: Tissue-resident alphabeta T cells belonging to normal skin likewise get sequenced within scalp specimens.

Reverse transcription of extracted RNA yielded cDNA, which provided the sequencing template. Here immunoSEQ multiplex PCR was the method, and the copy in TCRdb shows in-frame clones only, minus some. The sample yields 45,000 to 60,000 clones, 96% seen once. The CDR3 runs to 13 residues. Per the germline V gene, CDR1 is SQVTM and CDR2 is ANQGSEA. Trimming shortened V by 7 bases and J by 6 bases, and 17 bases separated the two germline ends. A word on this clone: Its antigen is as yet unknown.

Obtained from alopecia areata patients were lesional scalp punch biopsies along with peripheral blood. The TCR was taken from a human donor with alopecia areata. Sequencing was performed on CD8+ T cells sorted from blood, taken at week 0. The chain employs TRBV29-1 and TRBJ2-3; D remains ambiguous. The CDR3 here is CSGVAAGRDTQYF. In DNA, the CDR3 is TGCAGCGGGGTGGCGGCAGGCCGGGATACGCAGTATTTT.